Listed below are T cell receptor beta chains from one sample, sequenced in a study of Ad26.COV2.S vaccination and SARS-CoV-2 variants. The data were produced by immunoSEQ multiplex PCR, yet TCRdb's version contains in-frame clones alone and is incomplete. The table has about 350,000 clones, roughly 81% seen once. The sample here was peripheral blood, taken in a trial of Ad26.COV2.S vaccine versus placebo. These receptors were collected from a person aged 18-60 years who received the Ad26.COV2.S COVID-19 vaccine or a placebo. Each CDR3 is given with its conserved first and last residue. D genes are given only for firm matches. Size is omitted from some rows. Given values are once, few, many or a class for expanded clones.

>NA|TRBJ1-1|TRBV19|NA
CASSIERQGAEAFF
TGTGCCAGTAGTATAGAGCGCCAGGGCGCTGAAGCTTTCTTT
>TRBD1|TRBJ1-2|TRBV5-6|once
CASSLAGTEHLANYGYTF
TGTGCCAGCAGCTTGGCAGGGACAGAGCATCTCGCTAACTATGGCTACACCTTC
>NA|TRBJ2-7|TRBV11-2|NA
CASSSSGGRVTYEQYF
TGTGCCAGCAGCTCCAGTGGAGGACGGGTGACATACGAGCAGTACTTC
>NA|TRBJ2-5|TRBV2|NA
CASSGGRFQYF
TGTGCCAGCAGTGGGGGGAGGTTCCAGTACTTC
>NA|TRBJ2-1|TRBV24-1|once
CATSMAGGSYNEQFF
TGTGCCACCAGTATGGCAGGTGGGTCCTACAATGAGCAGTTCTTC
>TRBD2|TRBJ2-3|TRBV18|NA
CASSPLAGEGLTDTQYF
TGTGCCAGCTCACCCCTTGCGGGGGAGGGCCTCACAGATACGCAGTATTTT
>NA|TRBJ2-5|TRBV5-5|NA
CASSLAQGGGTQYF
TGTGCCAGCAGCTTAGCACAGGGAGGTGGGACCCAGTACTTC
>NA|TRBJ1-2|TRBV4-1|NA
CASSQDGKNYGYTF
TGCGCCAGCAGCCAAGACGGGAAAAACTATGGCTACACCTTC
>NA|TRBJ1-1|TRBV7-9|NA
CASSSTGSTEAFF
TGTGCCAGCAGCTCTACGGGTAGCACTGAAGCTTTCTTT
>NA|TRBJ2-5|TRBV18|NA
CASSPASRDETQYF
TGTGCCAGCTCACCGGCCAGCCGGGATGAGACCCAGTACTTC
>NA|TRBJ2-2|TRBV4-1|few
CASGEGAWTGELFF
TGCGCCAGCGGGGAGGGGGCGTGGACCGGGGAGCTGTTTTTT
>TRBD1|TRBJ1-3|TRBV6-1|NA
CASSTQGISGNTIYF
TGTGCCAGCAGCACACAGGGGATCTCTGGAAACACCATATATTTT
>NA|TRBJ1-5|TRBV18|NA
CASSPPGLGSNQPQHF
TGTGCCAGCTCACCACCGGGTTTAGGAAGCAATCAGCCCCAGCATTTT
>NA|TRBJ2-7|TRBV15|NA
CATSRDEGIGEQYF
TGTGCCACCAGCAGAGATGAGGGAATTGGAGAGCAGTACTTC
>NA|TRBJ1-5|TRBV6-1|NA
CASSEGSIDSQPQHF
TGTGCCAGCAGTGAGGGGAGTATTGACTCTCAGCCCCAGCATTTT
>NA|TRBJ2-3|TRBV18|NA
CASSPPEKRDTQYF
TGTGCCAGCTCACCACCAGAAAAAAGAGATACGCAGTATTTT
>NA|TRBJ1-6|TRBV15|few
CATSRGSDSPLHF
TGTGCCACCAGCAGAGGTAGTGATTCACCCCTCCACTTT
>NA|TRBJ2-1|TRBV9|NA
CASSVVSEAYNEQFF
TGTGCCAGCAGCGTAGTGTCTGAGGCCTACAATGAGCAGTTCTTC
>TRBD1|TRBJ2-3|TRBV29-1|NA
CSVERDPGQGAWGDTQYF
TGCAGCGTTGAAAGGGATCCGGGACAGGGGGCGTGGGGAGATACGCAGTATTTT
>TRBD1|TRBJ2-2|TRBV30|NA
CAWSLTGQVGELFF
TGTGCCTGGAGTCTTACGGGACAGGTCGGGGAGCTGTTTTTT
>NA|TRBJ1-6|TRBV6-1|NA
CASSEPTGRTYNSPLHF
TGTGCCAGCAGCGAACCTACGGGGAGGACCTATAATTCACCCCTCCACTTT
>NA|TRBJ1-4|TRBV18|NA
CASSQGRDEKLFF
TGTGCCAGCTCACAGGGAAGGGATGAAAAACTGTTTTTT
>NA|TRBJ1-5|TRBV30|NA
CAWSRDNQDQPQHF
TGTGCCTGGAGTAGGGACAACCAAGATCAGCCCCAGCATTTT
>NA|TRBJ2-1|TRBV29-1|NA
CSVQLAGKGVGGEQFF
TGCAGCGTTCAGTTGGCGGGGAAGGGCGTAGGGGGTGAGCAGTTCTTC
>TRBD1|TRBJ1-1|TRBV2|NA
CASSTGTGTNTEAFF
TGTGCCAGCAGCACCGGGACAGGGACGAACACTGAAGCTTTCTTT
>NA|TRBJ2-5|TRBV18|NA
CASSPHHQQETQYF
TGTGCCAGCTCGCCCCACCACCAACAAGAGACCCAGTACTTC
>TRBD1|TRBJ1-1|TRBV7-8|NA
CASSSGQGGANMNTEAFF
TGTGCCAGCAGCTCGGGACAGGGGGGCGCTAACATGAACACTGAAGCTTTCTTT
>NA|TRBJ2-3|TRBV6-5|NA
CASSSRERHTDTQYF
TGTGCCAGCAGTTCAAGGGAACGCCACACAGATACGCAGTATTTT
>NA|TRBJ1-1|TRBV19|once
CASSMGTGRAFF
TGTGCCAGTAGTATGGGAACGGGGCGCGCTTTCTTT
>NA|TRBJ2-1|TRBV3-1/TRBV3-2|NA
CASSQVASGGGEQFF
TGTGCCAGCAGCCAAGTGGCTAGCGGAGGGGGGGAGCAGTTCTTC
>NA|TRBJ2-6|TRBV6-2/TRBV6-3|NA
CASSYSTLRRSGANVLTF
TGTGCCAGCAGTTACTCGACCCTTCGCCGCTCTGGGGCCAACGTCCTGACTTTC
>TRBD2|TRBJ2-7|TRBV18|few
CASSPDAGAERDEQYF
TGTGCCAGCTCACCCGACGCGGGAGCTGAACGTGACGAGCAGTACTTC
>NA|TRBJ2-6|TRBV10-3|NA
CAISESPTSGANVLTF
TGTGCCATCAGTGAGTCGCCCACCTCTGGGGCCAACGTCCTGACTTTC
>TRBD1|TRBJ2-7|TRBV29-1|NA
CSVEESMRTGVNEQYF
TGCAGCGTTGAAGAGTCTATGCGGACAGGGGTCAACGAGCAGTACTTC
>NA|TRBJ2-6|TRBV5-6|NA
CASGYGTGANVLTF
TGTGCCAGCGGGTATGGAACTGGGGCCAACGTCCTGACTTTC
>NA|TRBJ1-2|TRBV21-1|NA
CASSPYRQGAGYGYTF
TGTGCCAGCAGCCCCTATCGACAGGGGGCCGGGTATGGCTACACCTTC
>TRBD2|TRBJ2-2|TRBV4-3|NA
CASSPTSGSGTGELFF
TGCGCCAGCAGCCCGACTAGCGGGAGTGGTACCGGGGAGCTGTTTTTT
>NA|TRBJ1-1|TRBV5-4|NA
CASSLGGGTQVAAFF
TGTGCCAGCAGCTTGGGTGGAGGAACCCAAGTGGCAGCTTTCTTT
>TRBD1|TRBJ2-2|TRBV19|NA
CASSIDRDRGAGELFF
TGTGCCAGTAGTATAGATCGGGACAGGGGGGCCGGGGAGCTGTTTTTT
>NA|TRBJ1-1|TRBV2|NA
CAIRGAQNTEAFF
TGTGCCATCCGGGGTGCCCAGAACACTGAAGCTTTCTTT
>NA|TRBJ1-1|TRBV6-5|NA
CASSSATATNTEAFF
TGTGCCAGCAGTTCCGCGACAGCCACGAACACTGAAGCTTTCTTT
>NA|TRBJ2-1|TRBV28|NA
CASSSQGGVLVPNPEHNEQFF
TGTGCCAGCAGTTCACAAGGTGGGGTGTTGGTCCCCAATCCAGAACACAATGAGCAGTTCTTC
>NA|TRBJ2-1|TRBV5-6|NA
CASSTTYPSDEQFF
TGTGCCAGCAGCACGACTTACCCAAGCGATGAGCAGTTCTTC
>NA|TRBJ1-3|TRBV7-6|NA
CASSFTTGGVGNTIYF
TGTGCCAGCAGCTTCACGACGGGGGGAGTAGGAAACACCATATATTTT
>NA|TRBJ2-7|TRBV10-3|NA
CAISESRFRDGEQYF
TGTGCCATCAGTGAGTCGAGGTTTAGGGATGGCGAGCAGTACTTC
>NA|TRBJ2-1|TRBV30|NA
CAWSEQREQFF
TGTGCCTGGAGTGAGCAGCGGGAGCAGTTCTTC
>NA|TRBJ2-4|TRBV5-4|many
CASRSPGENNQYF
TGTGCCAGCAGATCTCCGGGGGAGAATAATCAGTACTTC